A single sample is the source of the 20 T cell receptor beta chains below, sequenced in a study of early T cells in non-severe SARS-CoV-2 infection. MiXCR, applied by TCRdb to the 5' RACE reads, yields one record per CDR3 protein. The sample gives about 66,000 distinct CDR3 sequences, less than 9.5% of which show up once; 3% to 3.5% is in the top ten. The sequenced sample consisted of whole blood. The receptors stem from an adult who was a healthcare worker with PCR-confirmed SARS-CoV-2 infection or an uninfected control (not recorded which).

The table lists this clonotype with many counts. V usage is TRBV28 and J usage is TRBJ1-5; the match to TRBD1 covers 8 bases. Trimming removed 5 bases from V and 6 bases from J; junction bases left unmatched: 9. This CDR3 has 15 amino acids. The germline gives CDR1 MDHEN, CDR2 SYDVKM. CDR3: CASSILQGEGQPQHF. CDR3 DNA: TGTGCCAGCAGTATACTACAGGGGGAAGGTCAGCCCCAGCATTTT.

This clonotype came up many times. J is TRBJ2-7 and V is TRBV6-2 or TRBV6-3, with unresolved D. Germline CDR1 and CDR2: MNHEY and SVGEGT. CDR3 length: 12 residues. V was trimmed by 2 bases and J by 3 bases, leaving 5 bases between them. The CDR3 here is CASSYPDYEQYF. The CDR3, as DNA: TGTGCCAGCAGTTACCCCGACTACGAGCAGTACTTC.

This clonotype has a handful of counts. This chain links TRBV6-6 with TRBJ2-2; no clear D gene. The CDR3 sequence is 13 residues long. V was pared by 6 bases and J by 4 bases, with 9 bases between. From germline, CDR1 is MNHNY and CDR2 SVGAGI (reference sequence). CDR3 bases: TGTGCCAGCAGCACACAAACCACCGGGGAGCTGTTTTTT. This gives the protein CASSTQTTGELFF.

This clonotype came up a few times. V and J are TRBV20-1 and TRBJ2-7, with a possible D match to TRBD1 (6 bases). V gave up 3 bases and J gave up 0 bases, with 15 bases separating them. The germline CDR1 and CDR2 sequences are DFQATT and SNEGSKA (reference sequence). The CDR3 runs to 15 residues. The CDR3 nucleotides read TGCAGTGCTAGGGCCCTTACAGGGATCTCCTACGAGCAGTACTTC. Its protein product is CSARALTGISYEQYF.

This clonotype was counted between two and nine times. V and J are TRBV20-1 and TRBJ1-3; TRBD1 is a possible D gene (5 bases). This CDR3 spans 16 amino acids. Germline V gives CDR1 DFQATT, CDR2 SNEGSKA (reference sequence). V was trimmed by 3 bases and J by 0 bases, leaving 15 bases between them. The CDR3 loop is CSASISRGVSGNTIYF. DNA of the CDR3: TGCAGTGCTAGCATTTCTCGGGGGGTCTCTGGAAACACCATATATTTT.

The chain links TRBV7-9 to TRBJ1-2; D perhaps matches TRBD1 (6 bases). This CDR3 is built from 15 residues. CDR1 SEHNR and CDR2 FQNEAQ come from the germline V gene (reference sequence). Trimming removed 7 bases from V and 6 bases from J, with 21 bases in between. The DNA for the CDR3 is TGTGCCAGCATCCCCGGGGGGGGCGCTGGGGATGGCTACACCTTC. Translated: CASIPGGGAGDGYTF.

This clonotype has at least ten counts. The chain employs TRBV10-3 and TRBJ2-7; 9 nucleotides align to TRBD1. This CDR3 is 14 amino acids long. The V gene's germline CDR1 is ENHRY and CDR2 SYGVKD. With 6 bases clipped from V and 6 bases from J, the junction kept 9 bases outside the gene matches. In nucleotides, the CDR3 is TGTGCCATCAGGACGCCACAGGGGGCCGGCGAGCAGTACTTC. Its protein product is CAIRTPQGAGEQYF.

This clonotype was observed many times. This chain connects TRBV5-8 to TRBJ2-1; 8 positions agree with TRBD1. CDR3 length: 14 amino acids. The ends lost 0 bases at V and 8 bases at J; junction bases unmatched: 4. The germline gives CDR1 SGHTS, CDR2 YDEGEE. The CDR3: CASSLGQGRHEQFF. The DNA for the CDR3 is TGTGCCAGCAGCTTGGGACAGGGGAGGCATGAGCAGTTCTTC.

In its sample, this clonotype was seen many times. The chain joins TRBV6-1 to TRBJ1-1; no reliable D call. Germline CDR1 reads MNHNS; CDR2 reads SASEGT. V shed 2 bases and J shed 1 base, with 11 bases lying between them. The CDR3 is 15 residues long. CDR3 sequence (DNA): TGTGCCAGCAGTGAATTGTCAGCACCGAACACTGAAGCTTTCTTT. Residues: CASSELSAPNTEAFF.

This chain links TRBV4-3 with TRBJ2-3; 13 bases align to TRBD2. The CDR3 has 17 amino acids. J gave up 2 bases and V 1 base, and 3 bases lay outside the gene matches. Germline V lookup: CDR1 LGHNA, CDR2 YSLEER. The CDR3 protein is CASSQALAGGYTDTQYF. The CDR3 DNA is TGCGCCAGCAGCCAAGCACTAGCGGGAGGGTACACAGATACGCAGTATTTT.

The chain uses TRBV25-1 and TRBJ2-7; D call uncertain. This CDR3 contains 14 residues. Germline V CDR1 and CDR2: MGHDK, SYGVNS. The V end lost 3 bases, the J end lost 2 bases, and 11 bases lay between the germline ends. CDR3 region: CASSDHPHTYEQYF. As DNA, the CDR3 is TGTGCCAGCAGTGACCATCCACATACCTACGAGCAGTACTTC.

This clonotype was counted ten times or more. The J gene is TRBJ2-4, the V gene TRBV19, with 12 bases identical to TRBD2. The junction had 3 bases not matched to a gene; V was cut back by 6 bases and J by 0 bases. This CDR3 comprises 16 residues. Germline loops: CDR1 LNHDA, CDR2 SQIVND (reference sequence). The CDR3 reads CASRPTSGGAKNIQYF. The CDR3 DNA reads as TGTGCCAGTAGGCCGACTAGCGGGGGAGCCAAAAACATTCAGTACTTC. The full variable domain, in which reference TRBV19 and TRBJ2-4 provide the parts outside the CDR3, is DGGITQSPKYLFRKEGQNVTLSCEQNLNHDAMYWYRQDPGQGLRLIYYSQIVNDFQKGDIAEGYSVSREKKESFPLTVTSAQKNPTAFYLCASRPTSGGAKNIQYFGAGTRLSVL.

This clonotype was counted between two and nine times. The chain joins TRBV28 to TRBJ2-7; no firm D call. Per germline, CDR1 MDHEN and CDR2 SYDVKM. Trimming shortened V by 11 bases and J by 0 bases, and 11 bases separated the two germline ends. The CDR3 sequence is 12 residues long. The CDR3 is CAAEGNSYEQYF. The CDR3 DNA reads TGTGCCGCCGAAGGGAACTCCTACGAGCAGTACTTC.

This clonotype was counted at least ten times. This chain connects TRBV10-3 to TRBJ2-5; 13 bases are a match to TRBD2. The CDR3 covers 16 residues. Germline CDR1 ENHRY, CDR2 SYGVKD. J gave up 2 bases and V 3 bases, and 3 bases lay outside the gene matches. The CDR3 here is CAISDTTSGRQETQYF. The CDR3 bases are TGTGCCATCAGTGACACGACTAGCGGGAGGCAAGAGACCCAGTACTTC.

V is TRBV5-1 and J is TRBJ1-1; 7 nucleotides align to TRBD1. Germline assignment: CDR1 SGHRS and CDR2 YFSETQ. The V gene end was trimmed by 6 bases and the J gene end by 0 bases; junction bases not matched to a gene: 8. The CDR3 is made up of 15 amino acids. In nucleotides, the CDR3 is TGCGCCAGCACCCTGACTACAGGGGTGAACACTGAAGCTTTCTTT. It translates to CASTLTTGVNTEAFF.

This clonotype was recorded at least ten times. The V call is TRBV29-1, the J call TRBJ2-5, with D possibly matching TRBD1 (6 bases). Germline CDR1 is SQVTM and CDR2 is ANQGSEA. Trimming removed 4 bases from V and 1 base from J, with 28 bases in between. The CDR3 covers 19 residues. The CDR3 DNA is TGCAGCGTTGTCCCGAAGAGGAGCAGGGGCTACGGTGCCCAAGAGACCCAGTACTTC. The encoded protein is CSVVPKRSRGYGAQETQYF.

This rearrangement joins TRBV20-1 to TRBJ2-5, with TRBD1 matching over 8 bases. The CDR3 length is 13 residues. Per germline, CDR1 DFQATT and CDR2 SNEGSKA (reference sequence). J was trimmed by 5 bases and V by 5 bases; bases with no gene match: 7. The CDR3 is CSALTGGRETQYF. For the CDR3, the DNA is TGCAGTGCTCTCACAGGGGGAAGGGAGACCCAGTACTTC.

As DNA, the CDR3 is TGTGCCAGCAGCTTTGGGGGACCTCACCCAGATACGCAGTATTTT. Residues: CASSFGGPHPDTQYF. The rearrangement joins TRBV5-6 to TRBJ2-3; the D call may be TRBD1 or TRBD2 (5 bases each). Per the germline V gene, CDR1 is SGHDT and CDR2 is YYEEEE. CDR3 length: 15 residues. Between the trimmed V and J ends, which lost 2 bases and 4 bases, there was a span of 14 bases.

This clonotype was recorded a few times. The rearrangement joins TRBV6-5 to TRBJ2-5; the D is unclear. The CDR3 covers 14 residues. The germline V and J ends were trimmed by 2 bases and 1 base, with 8 bases remaining between them. Germline V gives CDR1 MNHEY, CDR2 SVGAGI. The CDR3 region is CASSYGVRQETQYF. The CDR3 DNA reads TGTGCCAGCAGTTACGGGGTCCGCCAAGAGACCCAGTACTTC.

The chain links TRBV3-1 to TRBJ2-1; 9 bases are shared with TRBD2. Unmatched junction bases numbered 7, after V lost 1 base and J lost 15 bases. Germline loops: CDR1 LGHDT, CDR2 YNNKEL (reference sequence). The CDR3 extends over 13 amino acids. The CDR3 bases are TGTGCCAGCAGCCAAGTCGAGGGGACTAGCCTGTTCTTC. As protein: CASSQVEGTSLFF.